Listed below are T cell receptor beta chains from one sample, sequenced in a study of PD-1 blockade in classical Hodgkin lymphoma. Profiled with immunoSEQ multiplex PCR; TCRdb holds only in-frame clones, not every one. The sample includes under 40,000 clones, about 87% seen only once; the top ten take roughly 1.2%. What was sequenced was CD4+ T cells from blood. These receptors all come from a human donor with classical Hodgkin lymphoma. CDR3s include the opening cysteine and the closing phenylalanine or tryptophan. The order of the fields is J gene, V gene, clone size, D gene, CDR3 DNA, CDR3 protein. The D gene is left open where the match is weak. Size values are once, few and many counts, or a class for expanded clones, and some rows have none.

>TRBJ2-1|TRBV5-1|NA|NA
TGCGCCAGCAGCTTACAGGGAGGGCACAATGAGCAGTTCTTC
CASSLQGGHNEQFF
>TRBJ2-5|TRBV11-1|NA|TRBD1
TGTGCCAGCAGCCCGTCGAGGGGGCGCCAAGAGACCCAGTACTTC
CASSPSRGRQETQYF
>TRBJ2-2|TRBV28|NA|TRBD1
TGTGCCAGTAGACAGGGGAGCGCGAACACCGGGGAGCTGTTTTTT
CASRQGSANTGELFF
>TRBJ2-1|TRBV6-1|NA|NA
TGTGCCAGCAGTGCTAGGAGGGACGAGCAGTTCTTC
CASSARRDEQFF
>TRBJ2-1|TRBV29-1|NA|TRBD1
TGCAGCGTGGGCCGGGACAGGGGGCTAGATGAGCAGTTCTTC
CSVGRDRGLDEQFF
>TRBJ1-1|TRBV7-9|NA|NA
TGTGCCAGCAGCTTTCAGGGGACTGAAGCTTTCTTT
CASSFQGTEAFF
>TRBJ1-2|TRBV30|NA|TRBD1
TGTGCCTGGACCCGTATGGACAGGAGCGGTGGCTACACCTTC
CAWTRMDRSGGYTF
>TRBJ2-3|TRBV28|NA|NA
TGTGCCAGCAGCCCAACCGGATCTCCCGAGGGTACGCAGTATTTT
CASSPTGSPEGTQYF
>TRBJ2-5|TRBV9|NA|NA
TGTGCCAGCAGCGTTGACATGGCGTGGCAAGAGACCCAGTACTTC
CASSVDMAWQETQYF
>TRBJ2-1|TRBV5-1|NA|NA
TGCGCCAGCAGCTCAGGGACTCAAAACAATGAGCAGTTCTTC
CASSSGTQNNEQFF
>TRBJ1-5|TRBV9|NA|NA
TGTGCCAGCAGCGTATTAGGGACACTAAATCAGCCCCAGCATTTT
CASSVLGTLNQPQHF
>TRBJ2-4|TRBV4-2|NA|TRBD1
TGTGCCAGCAGCCGGACGACAGGGGAAGAGAACATTCAGTACTTC
CASSRTTGEENIQYF
>TRBJ2-1|TRBV11-2|NA|NA
TGTGCCAGCAGCTTGTACGCTGGGTCTGAGCAGTTCTTC
CASSLYAGSEQFF
>TRBJ2-1|TRBV5-1|NA|NA
TGCGCCAGCAGCTTGGCCGTGGAAGGTGAGCAGTTCTTC
CASSLAVEGEQFF
>TRBJ2-1|TRBV9|NA|TRBD2
TGTGCCAGCAGCGGCGGTCGAAGGACTAGCGGGAGGGGTTGGGAGCAGTTCTTC
CASSGGRRTSGRGWEQFF
>TRBJ2-3|TRBV28|once|TRBD2
TGTGCCAGCAGTTTATTGCGGGGAGGGCCTGGCACAGATACGCAGTATTTT
CASSLLRGGPGTDTQYF
>TRBJ2-7|TRBV6-1|NA|NA
TGTGCCAGCATTCGTGGCCAAACCTACGAGCAGTACTTC
CASIRGQTYEQYF
>TRBJ1-1|TRBV5-6|few|NA
TGTGCCAGCAGCTTGGAAAGGCTCCGGGGCACTGAAGCTTTCTTT
CASSLERLRGTEAFF
>TRBJ2-1|TRBV9|NA|NA
TGTGCCAGCAGCGTAGTTCCAGCGGACAATGAGCAGTTCTTC
CASSVVPADNEQFF
>TRBJ2-7|TRBV11-2|NA|NA
TGTGCCAGCAGTTCTGACGGGGGCTACGAGCAGTACTTC
CASSSDGGYEQYF
>TRBJ2-1|TRBV5-1|NA|NA
TGCGCCAGCAGCTTTCGGGCAGGGGTATACAATGAGCAGTTCTTC
CASSFRAGVYNEQFF
>TRBJ1-1|TRBV19|once|NA
TGTGCCAGTAGTATTCGAGGGGTGAACACTGAAGCTTTCTTT
CASSIRGVNTEAFF